This is a list of T cell receptor beta chains from one sample in a study of blood T cell repertoires in COVID-19. Using immunoSEQ multiplex PCR, the repertoire was profiled, and TCRdb retains in-frame clones only, with some absent. The sample holds some 500,000 clones; around 89% are singletons and the top ten take roughly 1.9%. Material for sequencing was PBMCs or T cells enriched from blood (not recorded which). Receptors originate from a woman in her 40s who had recovered from COVID-19. The CDR3 runs from the conserved cysteine through the conserved F or W.

j_call v_call cdr3_aa
TRBJ1-1 TRBV11-3 CASSLLGGMNTEAFF
TRBJ2-2 TRBV15 CATSRQGTGELFF
TRBJ2-1 TRBV29-1 CSVERDYSYNEQFF
TRBJ2-5 TRBV18 CASSPLSGSLETQYF
TRBJ2-3 TRBV18 CASSPGLAGVRFTDTQYF
TRBJ1-2 TRBV5-1 CASSRTGADYGYTF
TRBJ2-5 TRBV24-1 CATSDNRSQYF
TRBJ2-1 TRBV5-1 CASSLVRLAGVNEQFF
TRBJ1-2 TRBV18 CASSPGRLTGYTF
TRBJ1-2 TRBV25-1 CASSDRDYYGYTF
TRBJ1-2 TRBV30 CAWKQGAFYGYTF
TRBJ2-1 TRBV20-1 CSASVGGPYNEQFF
TRBJ1-5 TRBV19 CASSIARPQREPQHF
TRBJ1-5 TRBV25-1 CASSEGLGPQHF
TRBJ2-7 TRBV11-3 CASSLINRGLYEQYF
TRBJ1-6 TRBV7-9 CASGSIETGPGRSPLHF
TRBJ2-2 TRBV24-1 CATRAPIGSGSNTGELFF
TRBJ1-1 TRBV6-5 CASNLQGPEAFF
TRBJ2-3 TRBV18 CASSPYGLAGETDTQYF
TRBJ1-5 TRBV19 CASNIYTGNQPQHF
TRBJ2-1 TRBV5-8 CASSLGSYNEQFF
TRBJ1-1 TRBV29-1 CSVGQGEYTEAFF
TRBJ2-5 TRBV28 CASSFRSAGSLQETQYF
TRBJ1-5 TRBV7-9 CASSFGGDNQPQHF
TRBJ1-5 TRBV5-4 CASSPGGSSNQPQHF
TRBJ2-3 TRBV6-1 CASSERGTGSPDTQYF
TRBJ1-4 TRBV4-1 CASSDILRGEKLFF
TRBJ2-7 TRBV12-3/TRBV12-4 CASSRDIYEQYF
TRBJ1-2 TRBV19 CASSIDRGNYGYTF